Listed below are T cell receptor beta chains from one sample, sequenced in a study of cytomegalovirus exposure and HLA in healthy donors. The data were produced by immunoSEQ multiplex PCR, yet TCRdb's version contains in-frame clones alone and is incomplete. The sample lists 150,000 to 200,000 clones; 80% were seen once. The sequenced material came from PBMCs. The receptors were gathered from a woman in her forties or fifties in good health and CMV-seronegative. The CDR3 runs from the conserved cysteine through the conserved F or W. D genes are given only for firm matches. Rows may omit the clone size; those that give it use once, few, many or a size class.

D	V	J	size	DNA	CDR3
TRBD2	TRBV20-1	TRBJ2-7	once	TGCAGTGCTTTAGGACTAGAACTGTACTTC	CSALGLELYF
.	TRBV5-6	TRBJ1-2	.	TGTGCCAGCAGCCCCGGAAGGGGCTGGGGCTACACCTTC	CASSPGRGWGYTF
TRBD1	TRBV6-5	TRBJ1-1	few	TGTGCCAGCAGCCACAGGGGAAACACTGAAGCTTTCTTT	CASSHRGNTEAFF
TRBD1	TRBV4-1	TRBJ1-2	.	TGCGCCAGCAGCCCCCGGGACAGGAATAATGGCTACACCTTC	CASSPRDRNNGYTF
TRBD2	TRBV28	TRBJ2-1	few	TGTGCCAGCAGACTGACTAGCGGGAGAGTAAATGAGCAGTTCTTC	CASRLTSGRVNEQFF
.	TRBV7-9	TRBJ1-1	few	TGTGCCAGCAGCTTTGGTGGTGCAGTCAATGAAGCTTTCTTT	CASSFGGAVNEAFF
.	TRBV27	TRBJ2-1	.	TGTGCCAGCAGGTTAGGAATTTCGGCGGGGTTATCGTTCTTC	CASRLGISAGLSFF
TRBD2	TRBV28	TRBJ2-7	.	TGTGCCAGCACCATAACCGGGACTAGCGGGAGCTACGAGCAGTACTTC	CASTITGTSGSYEQYF
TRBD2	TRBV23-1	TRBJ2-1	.	TGCGCCAGCAGTCCCCAAACCGGGACTAGCGGCGGTGATGAGCAGTTCTTC	CASSPQTGTSGGDEQFF
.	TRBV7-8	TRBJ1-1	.	TGTGCCAGCAGCTTAGCGCCCGGACTGAACACTGAAGCCTTCTTT	CASSLAPGLNTEAFF
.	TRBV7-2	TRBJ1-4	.	TGTGCCAGCAGCTTCACAGGGAATCCTAATGAAAAACTGTTTTTT	CASSFTGNPNEKLFF
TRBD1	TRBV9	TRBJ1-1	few	TGTGCCAGCAGCCTTCGGACAGGGGTTAACACTGAAGCTTTCTTT	CASSLRTGVNTEAFF
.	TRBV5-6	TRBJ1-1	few	TGTGCCAGCAGCTTTTATAGGTCAGGGCGCACTGAAGCTTTCTTT	CASSFYRSGRTEAFF
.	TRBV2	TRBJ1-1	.	TGTGCCAGCAGGGGGGCCTCTGCTTTCTTT	CASRGASAFF
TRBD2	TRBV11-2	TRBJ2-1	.	TGTGCCAGCAGCTTGACTAGCGGGAGTGATGAGCAGTTCTTC	CASSLTSGSDEQFF
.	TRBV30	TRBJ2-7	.	TGTGCCTGGAGCCTACAGGGTCCCTACGAGCAGTACTTC	CAWSLQGPYEQYF
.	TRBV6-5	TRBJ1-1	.	TGTGCCAGCATCGGGACACGATACACTGAAGCTTTCTTT	CASIGTRYTEAFF
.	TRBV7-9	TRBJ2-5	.	TGTGCCAGCAGCCCCTCGGGAAAACCTAGGGAGACCCAGTACTTC	CASSPSGKPRETQYF
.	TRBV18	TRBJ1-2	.	TGTGCCAGCTCACCGTTCGGGCAGGGTAAAAACTATGGCTACACCTTC	CASSPFGQGKNYGYTF
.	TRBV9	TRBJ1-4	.	TGTGCCAGCAGCGAAGGGGCCCAGTCGAATGAAAAACTGTTTTTT	CASSEGAQSNEKLFF
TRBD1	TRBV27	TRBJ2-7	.	TGTGCCAGCAGTTTCACAGGGGCTTCCTACGAGCAGTACTTC	CASSFTGASYEQYF
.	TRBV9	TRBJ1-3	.	TGTGCCATTAGGGGTTTTTACTCTGGAAACACCATATATTTT	CAIRGFYSGNTIYF
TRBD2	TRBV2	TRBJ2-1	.	TGTGCCAGCAGTGTAGGGCGGGGGACTAGCGGGAGGAGGAATGAGCAGTTCTTC	CASSVGRGTSGRRNEQFF
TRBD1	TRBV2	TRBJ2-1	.	TGTGCCAGCGGGACAGCTTTGGACTCTGAGCAGTTCTTC	CASGTALDSEQFF